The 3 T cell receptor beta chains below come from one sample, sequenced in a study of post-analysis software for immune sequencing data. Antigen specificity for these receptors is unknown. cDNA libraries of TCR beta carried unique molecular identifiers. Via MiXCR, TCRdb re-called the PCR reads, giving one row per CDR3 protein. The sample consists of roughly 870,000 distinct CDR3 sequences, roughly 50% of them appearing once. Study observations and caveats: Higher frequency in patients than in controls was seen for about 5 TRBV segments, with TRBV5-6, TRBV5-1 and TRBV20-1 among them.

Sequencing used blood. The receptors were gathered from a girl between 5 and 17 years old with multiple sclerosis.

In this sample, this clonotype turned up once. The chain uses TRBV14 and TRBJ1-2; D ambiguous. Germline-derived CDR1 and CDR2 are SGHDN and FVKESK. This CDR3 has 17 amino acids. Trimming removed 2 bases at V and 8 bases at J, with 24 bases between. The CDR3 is CASSQFPLTDAPRGYTF. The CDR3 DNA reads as TGTGCCAGCAGCCAATTCCCCCTGACGGACGCCCCTCGGGGCTACACCTTC.

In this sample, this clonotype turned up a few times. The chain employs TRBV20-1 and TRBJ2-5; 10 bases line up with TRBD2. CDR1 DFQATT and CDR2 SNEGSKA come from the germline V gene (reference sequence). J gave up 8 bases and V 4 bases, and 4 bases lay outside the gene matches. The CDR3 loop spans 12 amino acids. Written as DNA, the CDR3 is TGCAGTGCTACCGGGACTAGCGTAACCCAGTACTTC. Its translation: CSATGTSVTQYF.

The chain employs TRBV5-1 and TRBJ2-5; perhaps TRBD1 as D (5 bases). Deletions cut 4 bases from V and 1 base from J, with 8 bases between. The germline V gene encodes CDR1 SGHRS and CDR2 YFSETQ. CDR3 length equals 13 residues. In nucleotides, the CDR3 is TGCGCCAGCAGCGGGGCGGTCCAAGAGACCCAGTACTTC. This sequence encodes CASSGAVQETQYF. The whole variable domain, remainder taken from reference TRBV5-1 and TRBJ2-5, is KAGVTQTPRYLIKTRGQQVTLSCSPISGHRSVSWYQQTPGQGLQFLFEYFSETQRNKGNFPGRFSGRQFSNSRSEMNVSTLELGDSALYLCASSGAVQETQYFGPGTRLLVL.